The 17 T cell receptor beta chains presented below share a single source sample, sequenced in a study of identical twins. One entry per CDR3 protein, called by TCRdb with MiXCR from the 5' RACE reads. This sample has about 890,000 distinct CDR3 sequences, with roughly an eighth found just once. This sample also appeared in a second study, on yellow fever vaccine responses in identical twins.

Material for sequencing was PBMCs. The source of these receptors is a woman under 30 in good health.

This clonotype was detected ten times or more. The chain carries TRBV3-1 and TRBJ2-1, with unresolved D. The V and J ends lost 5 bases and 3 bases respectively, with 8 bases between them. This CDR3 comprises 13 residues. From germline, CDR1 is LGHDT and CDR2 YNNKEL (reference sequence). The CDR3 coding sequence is TGTGCCAGCAGCAGTCGACGCTACAATGAGCAGTTCTTC. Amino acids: CASSSRRYNEQFF.

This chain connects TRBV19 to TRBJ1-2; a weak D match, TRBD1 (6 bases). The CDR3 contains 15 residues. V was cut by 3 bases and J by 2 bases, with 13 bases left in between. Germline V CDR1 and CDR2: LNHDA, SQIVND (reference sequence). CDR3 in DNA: TGTGCCAGTAGTATGTCAACAGGGCAGAACTATGGCTACACCTTC. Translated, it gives CASSMSTGQNYGYTF.

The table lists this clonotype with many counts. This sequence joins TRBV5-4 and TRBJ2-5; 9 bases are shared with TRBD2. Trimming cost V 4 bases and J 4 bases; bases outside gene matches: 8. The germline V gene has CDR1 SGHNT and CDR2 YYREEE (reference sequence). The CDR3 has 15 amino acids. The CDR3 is CASSPPGGRGETQYF. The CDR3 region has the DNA TGTGCCAGCAGCCCGCCTGGCGGGAGGGGAGAGACCCAGTACTTC.

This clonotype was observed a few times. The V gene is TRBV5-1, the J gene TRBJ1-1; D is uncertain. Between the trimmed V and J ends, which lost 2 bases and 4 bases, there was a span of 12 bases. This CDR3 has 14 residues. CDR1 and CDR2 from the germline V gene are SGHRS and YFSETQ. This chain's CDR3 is CASSLKDLLTEAFF. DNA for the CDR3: TGCGCCAGCAGCTTAAAGGACCTCCTCACTGAAGCTTTCTTT.

DNA of the CDR3: TGTGCCAGCAGCGCAGACAACTCCTACGAGCAGTACTTC. Translating gives CASSADNSYEQYF. V usage is TRBV9 and J usage is TRBJ2-7; no definite D call. V lost 3 bases and J lost 0, with 7 bases in between. The CDR3 sequence is 13 residues long. CDR1 SGDLS and CDR2 YYNGEE come from the germline V gene.

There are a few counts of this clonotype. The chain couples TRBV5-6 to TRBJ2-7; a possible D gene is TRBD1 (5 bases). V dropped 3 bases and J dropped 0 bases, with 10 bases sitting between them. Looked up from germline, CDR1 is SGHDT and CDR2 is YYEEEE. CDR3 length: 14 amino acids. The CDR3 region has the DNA TGTGCCAGCAGCTATGACAGTCACTCCTACGAGCAGTACGTC. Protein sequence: CASSYDSHSYEQYV.

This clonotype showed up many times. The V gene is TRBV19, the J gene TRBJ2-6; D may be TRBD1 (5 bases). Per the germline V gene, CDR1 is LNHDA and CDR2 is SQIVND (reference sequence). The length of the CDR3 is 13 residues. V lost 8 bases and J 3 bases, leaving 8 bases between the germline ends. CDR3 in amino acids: CASQGSGANVLTF. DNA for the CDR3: TGTGCCAGTCAGGGTAGTGGGGCCAACGTCCTGACTTTC.

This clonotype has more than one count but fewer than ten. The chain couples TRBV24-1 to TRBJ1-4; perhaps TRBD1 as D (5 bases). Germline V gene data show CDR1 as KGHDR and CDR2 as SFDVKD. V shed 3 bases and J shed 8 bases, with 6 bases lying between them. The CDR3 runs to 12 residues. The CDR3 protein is CATSDGTEKLFF. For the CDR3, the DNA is TGTGCCACCAGTGATGGGACGGAAAAACTGTTTTTT.

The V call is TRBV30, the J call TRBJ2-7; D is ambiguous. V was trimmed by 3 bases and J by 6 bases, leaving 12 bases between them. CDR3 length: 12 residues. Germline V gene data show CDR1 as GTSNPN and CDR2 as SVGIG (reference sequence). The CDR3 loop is CAWRGILGEQYF. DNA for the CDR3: TGTGCCTGGAGGGGGATTCTCGGCGAGCAGTACTTC.

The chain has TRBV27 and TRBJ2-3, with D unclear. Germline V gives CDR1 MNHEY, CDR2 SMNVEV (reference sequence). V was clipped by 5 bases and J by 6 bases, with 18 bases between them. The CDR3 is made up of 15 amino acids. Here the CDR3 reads CASSPGSYLADTQYF. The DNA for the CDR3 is TGTGCCAGCAGTCCCGGGTCTTACCTCGCTGATACGCAGTATTTT.

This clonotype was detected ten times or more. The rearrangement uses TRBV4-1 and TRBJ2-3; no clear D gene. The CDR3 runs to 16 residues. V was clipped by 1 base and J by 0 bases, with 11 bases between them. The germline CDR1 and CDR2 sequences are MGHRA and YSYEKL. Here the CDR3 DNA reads TGCGCCAGCAGCCAAGTTGTCTTGTCGAGCACAGATACGCAGTATTTT. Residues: CASSQVVLSSTDTQYF.

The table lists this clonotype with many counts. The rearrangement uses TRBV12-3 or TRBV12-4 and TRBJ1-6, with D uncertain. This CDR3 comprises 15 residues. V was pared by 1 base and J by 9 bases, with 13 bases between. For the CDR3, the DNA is TGTGCCAGCAGTTTAGGCCGGCGGGGATTTTCACCCCTCCACTTT. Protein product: CASSLGRRGFSPLHF.

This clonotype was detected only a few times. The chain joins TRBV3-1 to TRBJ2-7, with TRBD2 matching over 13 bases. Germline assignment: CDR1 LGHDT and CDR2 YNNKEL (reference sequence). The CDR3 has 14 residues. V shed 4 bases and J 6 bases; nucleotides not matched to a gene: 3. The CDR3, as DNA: TGTGCCAGCAGCCGGACTAGCGGGAGTCCCGAGCAGTACTTC. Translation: CASSRTSGSPEQYF.

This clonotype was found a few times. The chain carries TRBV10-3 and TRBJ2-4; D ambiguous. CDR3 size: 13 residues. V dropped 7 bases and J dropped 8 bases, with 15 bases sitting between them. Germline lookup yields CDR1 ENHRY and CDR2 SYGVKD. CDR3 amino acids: CAIKQFLQDIQYF. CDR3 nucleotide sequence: TGTGCCATCAAACAGTTCCTCCAGGACATTCAGTACTTC.

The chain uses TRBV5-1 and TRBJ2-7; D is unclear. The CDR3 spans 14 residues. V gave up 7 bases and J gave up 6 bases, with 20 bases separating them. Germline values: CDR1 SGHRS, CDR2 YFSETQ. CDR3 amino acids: CASGISGALGEQYF. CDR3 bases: TGCGCCAGCGGAATCTCAGGTGCCCTCGGCGAGCAGTACTTC.

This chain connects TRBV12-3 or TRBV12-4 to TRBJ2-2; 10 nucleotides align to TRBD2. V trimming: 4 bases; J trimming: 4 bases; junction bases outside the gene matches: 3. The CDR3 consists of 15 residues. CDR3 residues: CASSYGLAATGELFF. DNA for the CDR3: TGTGCCAGCAGTTACGGACTAGCGGCCACCGGGGAGCTGTTTTTT.

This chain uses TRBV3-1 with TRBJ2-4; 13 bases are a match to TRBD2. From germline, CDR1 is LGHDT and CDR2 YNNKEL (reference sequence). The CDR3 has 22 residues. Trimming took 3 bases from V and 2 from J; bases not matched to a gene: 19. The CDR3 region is CASSHTNPGTSGGAGSKNIQYF. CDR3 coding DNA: TGTGCCAGCAGCCACACTAACCCTGGAACTAGCGGGGGGGCTGGTTCCAAAAACATTCAGTACTTC.